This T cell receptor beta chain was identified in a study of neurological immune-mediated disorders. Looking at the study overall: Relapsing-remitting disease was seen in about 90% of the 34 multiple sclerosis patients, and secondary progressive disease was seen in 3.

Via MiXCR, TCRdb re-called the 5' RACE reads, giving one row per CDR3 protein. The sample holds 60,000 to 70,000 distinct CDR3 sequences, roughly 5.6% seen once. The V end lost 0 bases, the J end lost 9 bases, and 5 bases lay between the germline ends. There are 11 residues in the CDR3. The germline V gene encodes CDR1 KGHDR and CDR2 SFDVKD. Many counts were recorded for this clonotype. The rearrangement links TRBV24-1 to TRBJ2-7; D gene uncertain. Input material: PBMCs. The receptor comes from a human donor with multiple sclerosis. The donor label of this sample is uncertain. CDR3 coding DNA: TGTGCCACCAGTGATTTGTTCGGGCAGTACTTC. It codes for CATSDLFGQYF.